A single sample is the source of the 15 T cell receptor beta chains below, sequenced in a study of T cells in Graves' hyperthyroidism and ophthalmopathy. The TCR beta CDR3 regions underwent amplification using RNA transcripts as the source. HTBI primers were used for first-round RT-PCR of the TCR CDR3. TCRdb processed the multiplex PCR reads anew with MiXCR; each CDR3 protein has one entry. The profile shows 450,000 to 600,000 distinct CDR3 sequences, 20% of them singletons. The sequencing sample was made of blood. These receptors were collected from a man aged 35 to 55 with Graves' ophthalmopathy.

This clonotype was counted many times. The J gene is TRBJ1-4, the V gene TRBV20-1; 7 positions agree with TRBD1. CDR1 is DFQATT, CDR2 SNEGSKA, per germline (reference sequence). The junction had 7 bases not matched to a gene; V was cut back by 2 bases and J by 4 bases. The CDR3 has 15 amino acids. Here the CDR3 DNA reads TGCAGTGCTAGAAGAGGGGGCGGCGGTAATGAAAAACTGTTTTTT. This sequence encodes CSARRGGGGNEKLFF.

This clonotype showed up just a few times. The chain uses TRBV7-8 and TRBJ1-2; D is perhaps TRBD1 (5 bases). V was shortened by 0 bases and J by 7 bases, with 15 bases between the two germline ends. Germline assignment: CDR1 SGHVS and CDR2 FQNEAQ. The CDR3 is 15 amino acids. CDR3 in amino acids: CASSLAGTKQGGYTF. The CDR3 coding sequence is TGTGCCAGCAGCTTAGCGGGGACGAAGCAGGGTGGCTACACCTTC.

This clonotype came up many times. The chain recombines TRBV28 with TRBJ2-7; tentatively, D is TRBD1 or TRBD2 (6 bases each). V lost 2 bases, J lost 4 bases, and 9 bases lay in between. Germline assignment: CDR1 MDHEN and CDR2 SYDVKM. CDR3 length: 13 residues. DNA for the CDR3: TGTGCCAGCAGTTTAAGGGGGAGGTACGAGCAGTACTTC. Its protein is CASSLRGRYEQYF.

V is TRBV10-3 and J is TRBJ2-2; 10 nucleotides align to TRBD2. The trim removed 10 bases at V and 7 bases at J, leaving 6 bases unmatched. Germline CDR1 ENHRY, CDR2 SYGVKD. The CDR3 has 13 amino acids. CDR3 bases: TGTGCCACCACTAGCGGGGATCACGGGGAGCTGTTTTTT. It is translated as CATTSGDHGELFF.

The chain employs TRBV13 and TRBJ2-1; 10 bases are shared with TRBD2. From germline, CDR1 is PRHDT and CDR2 FYEKMQ (reference sequence). The CDR3 spans 16 residues. V lost 6 bases, J lost 3 bases, and 8 bases stayed unmatched. CDR3 residues: CASRSIAGGLYNEQFF. CDR3 in DNA: TGTGCCAGCAGATCAATAGCGGGGGGCCTCTACAATGAGCAGTTCTTC.

There are many counts of this clonotype. J is TRBJ1-5 and V is TRBV20-1; D is possibly TRBD1 (5 bases). V gave up 0 bases and J gave up 2 bases, with 5 bases separating them. The CDR3 extends over 13 amino acids. Germline loops: CDR1 DFQATT, CDR2 SNEGSKA (reference sequence). This CDR3 is CSARDRGNQPQHF. The DNA of the CDR3 is TGCAGTGCTAGAGACAGGGGCAATCAGCCCCAGCATTTT.

This clonotype has a handful of counts. The rearrangement links TRBV7-9 to TRBJ2-7; tentative D call: TRBD2 (7 bases). CDR1 and CDR2 from the germline V gene are SEHNR and FQNEAQ (reference sequence). V was shortened by 4 bases and J by 6 bases, with 13 bases between the two germline ends. The CDR3 contains 13 residues. The CDR3 nucleotides read TGTGCCAGCAGCTGGGGAGGGGGGAGCGAGCAGTACTTC. Its translation is CASSWGGGSEQYF. The complete variable domain, with remaining parts taken from reference TRBV7-9 and TRBJ2-7, reads DTGVSQNPRHKITKRGQNVTFRCDPISEHNRLYWYRQTLGQGPEFLTYFQNEAQLEKSRLLSDRFSAERPKGSFSTLEIQRTEQGDSAMYLCASSWGGGSEQYFGPGTRLTVT.

This clonotype was detected only a few times. V is TRBV12-5 and J is TRBJ1-4, with 8 bases fitting TRBD1. The CDR3 totals 14 residues. V was clipped by 7 bases and J by 4 bases; unmatched bases: 5. CDR1 LGHNT and CDR2 FRNRAP come from the germline V gene. The chain's CDR3 is CASASGQVNEKLFF. The CDR3 DNA is TGTGCTAGTGCCTCGGGACAGGTTAATGAAAAACTGTTTTTT.

The chain has TRBV7-8 and TRBJ2-3; unclear D gene. Germline lookup yields CDR1 SGHVS and CDR2 FQNEAQ. V lost 2 bases and J lost 5, with 11 bases in between. The CDR3 has 14 residues. Here the CDR3 DNA reads TGTGCCAGCAGCTTAATGGGTTGGGTAGATACGCAGTATTTT. Residues: CASSLMGWVDTQYF.

The V gene is TRBV9, the J gene TRBJ2-1; D perhaps matches TRBD1 (5 bases). V was shortened by 3 bases and J by 9 bases, with 13 bases between the two germline ends. CDR1 SGDLS and CDR2 YYNGEE come from the germline V gene. CDR3 size: 13 residues. The CDR3 DNA sequence: TGTGCCAGCAGCGGGACATATTTGGTTGAGCAGTTCTTC. Protein sequence: CASSGTYLVEQFF.

Concerning this clonotype: A much larger clone lies one base from this, so it may be a read error. The gene calls are TRBV28 and TRBJ1-6, with 7 bases that match TRBD1. J gave up 6 bases and V 9 bases, and 5 bases lay outside the gene matches. The V gene's germline CDR1 is MDHEN and CDR2 SYDVKM. This CDR3 has 13 residues. CDR3 nucleotide sequence: TGTGCCAGTACCGGGACAGCTAATTCACCCCTCCACTTT. It codes for CASTGTANSPLHF.

The chain combines TRBV4-2 with TRBJ2-7; D perhaps matches TRBD2 (6 bases). Trimming pared 0 bases from V and 2 bases from J, leaving 11 bases between. The CDR3 is made up of 15 amino acids. Germline CDR1 LGHNA, CDR2 YNFKEQ. CDR3 residues: CASSQEEGLTYEQYF. The CDR3 bases are TGTGCCAGCAGCCAAGAGGAGGGGTTAACCTACGAGCAGTACTTC.

This clonotype was seen a handful of times. This sequence joins TRBV6-1 and TRBJ1-6, with D uncertain. The V end was cut by 2 bases, the J end by 11 bases, with 7 bases between. Germline values: CDR1 MNHNS, CDR2 SASEGT. The CDR3 is 12 amino acids. CDR3 protein: CASSELRTPLHF. The CDR3 DNA sequence: TGTGCCAGCAGTGAACTGAGAACACCCCTCCACTTT.

The genes are TRBV7-9 and TRBJ1-5; TRBD1 is a possible D gene (5 bases). There are 16 residues in the CDR3. Per germline, CDR1 SEHNR and CDR2 FQNEAQ (reference sequence). V was clipped by 5 bases and J by 2 bases, with 16 bases between them. In DNA form, the CDR3 reads TGTGCCAGCAGCCCTGCGGCAGGGAAAGGCAATCAGCCCCAGCATTTT. Its protein product is CASSPAAGKGNQPQHF.

This clonotype came up many times. This chain uses TRBV20-1 with TRBJ1-1; D is unclear. The CDR3 sequence is 11 residues long. CDR1 and CDR2 (germline): DFQATT, SNEGSKA (reference sequence). CDR3 nucleotides: TGCAGAGCCCCACACCTCACTGAAGCTTTCTTT. This sequence encodes CRAPHLTEAFF.